Here is one TCR beta chain with its context. CDR1 SGDLS and CDR2 YYNGEE come from the germline V gene. The V and J ends lost 5 bases and 1 base respectively, with 7 bases between them. This CDR3 is 13 amino acids long. Measured with immunoSEQ multiplex PCR; TCRdb has only the in-frame clones, and not every one. The data contain about 320,000 clones, roughly 85% of them seen just once; the ten biggest clones take up about 1.9%. These data belong to a study of blood T cell repertoires in COVID-19. This rearrangement joins TRBV9 to TRBJ1-5; D unresolved. Sequenced input: PBMCs or T cells enriched from blood (not recorded which). The TCR was taken from a woman in her 30s who had been exposed to COVID-19. Here the CDR3 reads CASSGLSNQPQHF. CDR3 coding DNA: TGTGCCAGCAGTGGTCTAAGCAATCAGCCCCAGCATTTT.